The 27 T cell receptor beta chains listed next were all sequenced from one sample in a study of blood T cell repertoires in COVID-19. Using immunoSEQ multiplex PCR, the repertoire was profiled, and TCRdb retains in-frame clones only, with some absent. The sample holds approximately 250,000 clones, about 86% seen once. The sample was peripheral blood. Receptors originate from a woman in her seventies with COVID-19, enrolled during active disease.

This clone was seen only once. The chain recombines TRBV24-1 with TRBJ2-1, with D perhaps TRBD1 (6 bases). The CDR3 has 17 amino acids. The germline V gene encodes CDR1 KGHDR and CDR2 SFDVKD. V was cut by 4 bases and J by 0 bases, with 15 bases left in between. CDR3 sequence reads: CATSDVDRTPSYNEQFF. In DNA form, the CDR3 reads TGTGCCACCAGTGACGTTGACAGGACTCCCTCCTACAATGAGCAGTTCTTC.

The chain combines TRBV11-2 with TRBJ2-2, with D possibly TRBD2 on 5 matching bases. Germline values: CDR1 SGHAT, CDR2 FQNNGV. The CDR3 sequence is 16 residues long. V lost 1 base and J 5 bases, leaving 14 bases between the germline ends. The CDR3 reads CASSLVRGPQTGELFF. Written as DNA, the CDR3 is TGTGCCAGCAGCTTAGTACGGGGTCCTCAGACCGGGGAGCTGTTTTTT.

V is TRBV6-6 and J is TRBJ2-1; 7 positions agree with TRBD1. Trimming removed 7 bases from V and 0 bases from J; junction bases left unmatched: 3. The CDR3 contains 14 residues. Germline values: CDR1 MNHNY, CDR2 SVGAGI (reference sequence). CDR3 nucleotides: TGTGCCAGCACAAGGACAGGCTCCTACAATGAGCAGTTCTTC. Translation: CASTRTGSYNEQFF.

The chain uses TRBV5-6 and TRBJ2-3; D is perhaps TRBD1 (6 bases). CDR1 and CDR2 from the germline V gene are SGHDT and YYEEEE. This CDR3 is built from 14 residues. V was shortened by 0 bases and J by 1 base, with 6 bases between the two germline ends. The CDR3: CASSLDRGTDTQYF. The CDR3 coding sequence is TGTGCCAGCAGCTTGGACAGGGGCACAGATACGCAGTATTTT.

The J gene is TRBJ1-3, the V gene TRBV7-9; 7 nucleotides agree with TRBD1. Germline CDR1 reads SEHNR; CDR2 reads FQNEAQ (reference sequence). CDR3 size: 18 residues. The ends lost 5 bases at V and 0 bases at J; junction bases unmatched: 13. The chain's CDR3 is CASSPAYRGRLSGNTIYF. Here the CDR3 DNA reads TGTGCCAGCAGCCCCGCTTACAGGGGACGCCTCTCTGGAAACACCATATATTTT.

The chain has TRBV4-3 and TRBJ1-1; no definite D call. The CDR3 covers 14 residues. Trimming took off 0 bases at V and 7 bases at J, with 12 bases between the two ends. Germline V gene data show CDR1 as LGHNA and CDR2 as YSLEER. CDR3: CASSQEAYSGEAFF. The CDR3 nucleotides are TGCGCCAGCAGCCAAGAGGCATACAGCGGTGAAGCTTTCTTT.

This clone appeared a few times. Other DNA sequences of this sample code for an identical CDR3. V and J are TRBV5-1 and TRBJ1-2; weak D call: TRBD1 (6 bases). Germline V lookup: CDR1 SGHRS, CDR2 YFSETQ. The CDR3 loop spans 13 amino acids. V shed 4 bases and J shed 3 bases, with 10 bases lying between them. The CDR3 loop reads CASSPDSDYGYTF. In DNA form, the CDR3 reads TGCGCCAGCAGCCCGGACAGTGACTATGGCTACACCTTC.

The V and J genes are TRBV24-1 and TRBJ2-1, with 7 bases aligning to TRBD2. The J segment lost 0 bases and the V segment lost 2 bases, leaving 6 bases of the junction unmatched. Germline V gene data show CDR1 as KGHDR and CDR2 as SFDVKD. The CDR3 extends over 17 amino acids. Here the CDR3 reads CATSDSEGRVSYNEQFF. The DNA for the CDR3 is TGTGCCACCAGTGATTCGGAGGGGAGGGTCTCCTACAATGAGCAGTTCTTC.

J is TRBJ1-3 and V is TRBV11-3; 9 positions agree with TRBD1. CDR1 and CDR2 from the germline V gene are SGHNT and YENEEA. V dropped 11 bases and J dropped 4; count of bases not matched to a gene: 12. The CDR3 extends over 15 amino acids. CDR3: CAGYRDRALGNTIYF. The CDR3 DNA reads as TGTGCCGGTTACCGGGACAGGGCGCTAGGAAACACCATATATTTT.

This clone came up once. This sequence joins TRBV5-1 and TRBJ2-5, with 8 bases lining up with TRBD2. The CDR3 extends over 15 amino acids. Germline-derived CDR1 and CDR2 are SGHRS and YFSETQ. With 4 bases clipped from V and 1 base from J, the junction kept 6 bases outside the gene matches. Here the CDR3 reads CASSREGRIQETQYF. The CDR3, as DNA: TGCGCCAGCAGCCGGGAGGGGCGGATCCAAGAGACCCAGTACTTC.

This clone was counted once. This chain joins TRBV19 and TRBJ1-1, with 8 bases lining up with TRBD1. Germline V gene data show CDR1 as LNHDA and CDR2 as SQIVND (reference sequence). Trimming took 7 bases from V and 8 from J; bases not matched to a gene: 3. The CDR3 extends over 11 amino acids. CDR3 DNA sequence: TGTGCCAGTATCAGGGACAGGGAAGCTTTCTTT. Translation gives CASIRDREAFF.

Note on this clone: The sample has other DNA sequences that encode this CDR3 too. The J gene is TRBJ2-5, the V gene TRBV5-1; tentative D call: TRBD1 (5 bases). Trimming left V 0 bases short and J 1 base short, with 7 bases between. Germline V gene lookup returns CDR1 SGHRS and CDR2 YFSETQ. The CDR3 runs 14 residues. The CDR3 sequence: CASSLDRSQETQYF. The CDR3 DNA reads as TGCGCCAGCAGCTTGGACAGGTCCCAAGAGACCCAGTACTTC. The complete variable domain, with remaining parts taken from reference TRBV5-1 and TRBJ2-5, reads KAGVTQTPRYLIKTRGQQVTLSCSPISGHRSVSWYQQTPGQGLQFLFEYFSETQRNKGNFPGRFSGRQFSNSRSEMNVSTLELGDSALYLCASSLDRSQETQYFGPGTRLLVL.

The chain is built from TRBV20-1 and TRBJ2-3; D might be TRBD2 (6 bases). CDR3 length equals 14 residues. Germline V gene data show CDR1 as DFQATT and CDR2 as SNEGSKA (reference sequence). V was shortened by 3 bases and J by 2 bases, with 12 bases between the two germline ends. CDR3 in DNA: TGCAGTGCTAGTTACGGGGGAAACACAGATACGCAGTATTTT. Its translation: CSASYGGNTDTQYF.

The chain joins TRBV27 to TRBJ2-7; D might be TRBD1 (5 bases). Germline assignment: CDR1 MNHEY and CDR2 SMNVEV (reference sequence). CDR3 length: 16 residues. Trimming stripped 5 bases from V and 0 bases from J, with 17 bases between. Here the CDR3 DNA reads TGTGCCAGCAGTGGAGATGGACGCAGGGCCTCCTACGAGCAGTACTTC. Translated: CASSGDGRRASYEQYF.

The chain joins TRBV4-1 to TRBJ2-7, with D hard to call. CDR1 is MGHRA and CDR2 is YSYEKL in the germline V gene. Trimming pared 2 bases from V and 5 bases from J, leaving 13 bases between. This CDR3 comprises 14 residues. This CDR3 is CASSQKTRRDEQYF. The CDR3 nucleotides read TGCGCCAGCAGCCAAAAGACCCGCCGGGACGAGCAGTACTTC.

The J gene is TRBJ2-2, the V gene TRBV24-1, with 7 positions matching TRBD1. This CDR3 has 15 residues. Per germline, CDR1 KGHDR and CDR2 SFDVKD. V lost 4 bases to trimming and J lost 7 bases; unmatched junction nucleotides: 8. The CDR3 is CATSDSTGVFGELFF. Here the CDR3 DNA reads TGTGCCACCAGTGACTCAACAGGGGTTTTCGGGGAGCTGTTTTTT.

CDR3 protein: CASSPGQGSGNTIYF. DNA of the CDR3: TGTGCCAGCAGTCCGGGACAGGGCTCTGGAAACACCATATATTTT. The chain uses TRBV6-5 and TRBJ1-3; 9 bases match TRBD1. The CDR3 runs to 15 residues. Germline assignment: CDR1 MNHEY and CDR2 SVGAGI. J was trimmed by 0 bases and V by 5 bases; bases with no gene match: 2.

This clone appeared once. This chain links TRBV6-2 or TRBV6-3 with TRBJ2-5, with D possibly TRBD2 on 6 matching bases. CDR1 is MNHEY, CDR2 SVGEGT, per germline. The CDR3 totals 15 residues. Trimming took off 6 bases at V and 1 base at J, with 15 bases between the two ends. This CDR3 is CASSLIGGTQETQYF. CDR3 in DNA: TGTGCCAGCAGCCTAATAGGCGGGACCCAAGAGACCCAGTACTTC.

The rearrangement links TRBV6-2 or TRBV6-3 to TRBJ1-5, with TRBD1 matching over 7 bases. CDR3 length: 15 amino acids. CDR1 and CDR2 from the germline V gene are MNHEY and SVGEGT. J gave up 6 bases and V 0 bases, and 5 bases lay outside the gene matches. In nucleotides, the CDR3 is TGTGCCAGCAGTTACTCGACAGGGCTCGGTCAGCCCCAGCATTTT. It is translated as CASSYSTGLGQPQHF.

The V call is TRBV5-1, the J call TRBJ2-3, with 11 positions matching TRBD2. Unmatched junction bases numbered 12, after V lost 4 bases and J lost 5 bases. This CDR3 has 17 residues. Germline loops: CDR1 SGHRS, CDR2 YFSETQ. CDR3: CASSALTSGDGKDTQYF. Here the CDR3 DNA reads TGCGCCAGCAGCGCACTGACTAGCGGGGATGGGAAAGATACGCAGTATTTT.

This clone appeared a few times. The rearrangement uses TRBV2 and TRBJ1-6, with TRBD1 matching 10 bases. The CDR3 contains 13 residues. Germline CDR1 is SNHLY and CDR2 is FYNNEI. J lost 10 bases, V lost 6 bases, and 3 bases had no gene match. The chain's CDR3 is CASRTGGGSPLHF. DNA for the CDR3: TGTGCCAGCAGGACAGGGGGCGGGTCACCCCTCCACTTT.

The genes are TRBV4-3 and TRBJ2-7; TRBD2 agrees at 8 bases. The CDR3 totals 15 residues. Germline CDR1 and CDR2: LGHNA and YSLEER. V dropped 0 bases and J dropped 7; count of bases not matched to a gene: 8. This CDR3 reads CASSQEGAGAGEQYF. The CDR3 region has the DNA TGCGCCAGCAGCCAAGAAGGAGCGGGGGCGGGGGAGCAGTACTTC.

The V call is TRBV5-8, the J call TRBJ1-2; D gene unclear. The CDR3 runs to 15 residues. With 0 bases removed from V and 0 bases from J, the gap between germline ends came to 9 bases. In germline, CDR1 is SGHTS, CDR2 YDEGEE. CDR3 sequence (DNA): TGTGCCAGCAGCTTGGCCGGCGGATCTAACTATGGCTACACCTTC. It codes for CASSLAGGSNYGYTF. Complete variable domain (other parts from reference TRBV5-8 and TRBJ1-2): EAGVTQSPTHLIKTRGQQATLRCSPISGHTSVYWYQQALGLGLQFLLWYDEGEERNRGNFPPRFSGRQFPNYSSELNVNALELEDSALYLCASSLAGGSNYGYTFGSGTRLTVV.

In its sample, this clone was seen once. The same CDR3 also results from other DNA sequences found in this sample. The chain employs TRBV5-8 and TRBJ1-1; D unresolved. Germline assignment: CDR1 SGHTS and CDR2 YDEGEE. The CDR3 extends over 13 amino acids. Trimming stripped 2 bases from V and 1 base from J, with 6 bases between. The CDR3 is CASSLSQNTEAFF. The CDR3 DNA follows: TGTGCCAGCAGCTTAAGCCAGAACACTGAAGCTTTCTTT.

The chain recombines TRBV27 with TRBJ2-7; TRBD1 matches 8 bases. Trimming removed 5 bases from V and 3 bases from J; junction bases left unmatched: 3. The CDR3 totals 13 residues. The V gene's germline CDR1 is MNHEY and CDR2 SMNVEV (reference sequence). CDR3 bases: TGTGCCAGCAGTCTAGACAGGGGCTACGAGCAGTACTTC. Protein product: CASSLDRGYEQYF.

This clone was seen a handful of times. The CDR3 reads CASRGGGEQYF. CDR3 nucleotides: TGTGCCAGCAGGGGGGGAGGGGAGCAGTACTTC. The chain employs TRBV6-6 and TRBJ2-7; 7 bases align to TRBD2. The CDR3 is 11 residues long. In germline, CDR1 is MNHNY, CDR2 SVGAGI (reference sequence). V shed 6 bases, J shed 7 bases, and the junction held 3 bases outside the gene matches.

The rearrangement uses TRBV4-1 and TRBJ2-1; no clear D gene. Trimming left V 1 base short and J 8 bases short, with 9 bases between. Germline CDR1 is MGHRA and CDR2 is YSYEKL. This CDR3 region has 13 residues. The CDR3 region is CASSQVALYEQFF. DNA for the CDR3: TGCGCCAGCAGCCAAGTGGCCCTCTATGAGCAGTTCTTC.